The rows below give T cell receptor beta chains drawn from one sample of a study of identical twins. MiXCR, applied by TCRdb to the 5' RACE reads, yields one record per CDR3 protein. The sample holds nearly 900,000 distinct CDR3 sequences, 10% to 15% seen once. These same records also appear under a second study, on yellow fever vaccine responses in identical twins.

The sequenced sample was PBMCs. The receptors were gathered from a woman in her late teens or twenties in good health. The CDR3 runs from the conserved cysteine through the conserved F or W. D genes are given only for firm matches. Clone size is not always given. Where it is, it says once, few, many or a class for expanded clones.

TRBJ2-3,TRBD2,TRBV6-2/TRBV6-3,-,CASSYHGLAGAKITDTQYF,TGTGCCAGCAGTTACCACGGACTAGCGGGGGCCAAGATCACAGATACGCAGTATTTT
TRBJ1-1,-,TRBV24-1,few,CATSDGSGKDTEAFF,TGTGCCACCAGTGATGGCTCAGGGAAGGACACTGAAGCTTTCTTT
TRBJ2-5,TRBD2,TRBV3-1,few,CASQGRALFTQYF,TGTGCCAGCCAAGGGAGGGCCTTATTCACCCAGTACTTC
TRBJ2-4,-,TRBV12-3/TRBV12-4,-,CASSFGLTELLAKNIQYF,TGTGCCAGCAGTTTTGGGTTGACGGAATTACTAGCCAAAAACATTCAGTACTTC
TRBJ1-5,-,TRBV20-1,few,CSAPRQAAGLTANQPQHF,TGCAGTGCTCCTCGACAGGCCGCGGGGCTTACAGCAAATCAGCCCCAGCATTTT
TRBJ1-1,-,TRBV5-1,-,CASSLRQGMGNTEAFF,TGCGCCAGCAGCTTACGGCAGGGGATGGGGAACACTGAAGCTTTCTTT
TRBJ2-1,TRBD2,TRBV5-1,few,CASSFSDGGASANEQFF,TGCGCCAGCAGCTTCAGCGACGGGGGGGCCTCAGCCAATGAGCAGTTCTTC
TRBJ1-2,-,TRBV20-1,few,CSAKTESGSYTF,TGCAGTGCAAAGACAGAGTCGGGGTCCTACACCTTC
TRBJ1-1,-,TRBV12-3/TRBV12-4,-,CASSSVGTEAFF,TGTGCCAGCAGTTCGGTGGGCACTGAAGCTTTCTTT
TRBJ2-2,-,TRBV15,few,CATSRAGDTGELFF,TGTGCCACCAGCAGAGCGGGAGATACCGGGGAGCTGTTTTTT
TRBJ2-1,-,TRBV2,few,CASSIAGNEQFF,TGTGCCAGCTCGATTGCCGGGAATGAGCAGTTCTTC
TRBJ2-5,TRBD1,TRBV24-1,-,CATSDGTGTEETQYF,TGTGCCACCAGTGATGGGACAGGAACGGAAGAGACCCAGTACTTC
TRBJ2-2,TRBD1,TRBV12-3/TRBV12-4,many,CASSPGTGVPGELFF,TGTGCCAGCAGTCCCGGGACAGGGGTTCCCGGGGAGCTGTTTTTT
TRBJ1-1,-,TRBV29-1,-,CSVSHLDGQNTEAFF,TGCAGCGTTAGCCACTTGGATGGCCAAAACACTGAAGCTTTCTTT
TRBJ2-2,TRBD2,TRBV5-1,many,CASSQRGTSGGRRITGELFF,TGCGCCAGCAGCCAAAGAGGGACTAGCGGGGGTAGAAGGATCACCGGGGAGCTGTTTTTT
TRBJ2-3,TRBD2,TRBV10-3,many,CAISINGLAGGLDTQYF,TGTGCCATTTCCATCAACGGACTAGCGGGGGGGCTAGATACGCAGTATTTT
TRBJ2-7,TRBD1,TRBV7-8,few,CASSPRRQGYEQYF,TGTGCCAGCAGCCCCCGCAGACAGGGCTACGAGCAGTACTTC
TRBJ2-3,TRBD1,TRBV20-1,few,CSARPNGAVGQSTDTQYF,TGCAGTGCTAGACCCAATGGGGCTGTGGGACAGAGCACAGATACGCAGTATTTT
TRBJ2-1,TRBD2,TRBV7-6,few,CASSAGTSGRLDNEQFF,TGTGCCAGCAGCGCCGGGACTAGCGGGAGGTTAGACAATGAGCAGTTCTTC
TRBJ2-3,TRBD2,TRBV12-3/TRBV12-4,many,CASSLTGSGGSGDTQYF,TGTGCCAGCAGTTTGACGGGGAGCGGGGGTTCAGGGGATACGCAGTATTTT
TRBJ1-1,-,TRBV5-1,many,CASSRTTDPNTEAFF,TGCGCCAGCAGTCGAACGACGGATCCGAACACTGAAGCTTTCTTT
TRBJ2-7,-,TRBV2,few,CASSEEDSYEQYF,TGTGCCAGCAGTGAAGAAGACTCCTACGAGCAGTACTTC
TRBJ2-3,-,TRBV3-1,-,CASSQDVGTKQYF,TGTGCCAGCAGCCAAGATGTTGGGACCAAGCAGTATTTT
TRBJ2-2,-,TRBV15,-,CATSLQNTGELFF,TGTGCCACGTCTCTACAGAACACCGGGGAGCTGTTTTTT
TRBJ2-1,TRBD2,TRBV4-1,few,CASSQASGAYNEQFF,TGCGCCAGCAGCCAAGCTAGCGGGGCCTACAATGAGCAGTTCTTC
TRBJ2-1,TRBD2,TRBV14,-,CASSQVRSRVGTSGGPNEQFF,TGTGCCAGCAGCCAAGTCAGGTCCCGGGTGGGGACTAGCGGGGGCCCCAATGAGCAGTTCTTC
TRBJ2-5,-,TRBV3-1,-,CASSRGVAETQYF,TGTGCCAGCAGCCGGGGCGTAGCAGAGACCCAGTACTTC
TRBJ1-2,-,TRBV28,-,CASSSDREYGYTF,TGTGCCAGCAGTTCCGACAGAGAATATGGCTACACCTTC
TRBJ2-5,-,TRBV2,-,CASRDLVVGGETQYF,TGTGCCAGCAGAGACCTAGTTGTAGGCGGCGAGACCCAGTACTTC
TRBJ2-1,TRBD2,TRBV24-1,-,CATSEAKGASGRRGLYNEQFF,TGTGCCACCAGTGAGGCAAAAGGGGCTAGCGGGAGAAGGGGCCTCTACAATGAGCAGTTCTTC
TRBJ2-7,-,TRBV28,-,CASSPFGGTTYEQYF,TGTGCCAGCAGCCCTTTCGGGGGTACCACCTACGAGCAGTACTTC
TRBJ2-1,-,TRBV20-1,-,CSARDGLRGDEQFF,TGCAGTGCTAGAGATGGCCTACGAGGGGATGAGCAGTTCTTC
TRBJ1-1,-,TRBV7-9,-,CASSLKGGSGGGKAFF,TGTGCCAGCAGCTTAAAGGGCGGCAGTGGTGGTGGGAAAGCTTTCTTT
TRBJ2-2,TRBD1,TRBV7-9,few,CASSLATGEYTGELFF,TGTGCCAGCAGCTTGGCGACAGGGGAGTACACCGGGGAGCTGTTTTTT
TRBJ1-6,-,TRBV6-4,few,CASSPRGLDSPLHF,TGTGCCAGCAGCCCGAGGGGCCTGGATTCACCCCTCCACTTT
TRBJ2-1,TRBD2,TRBV7-9,few,CASGLARGEQFF,TGTGCCAGCGGACTAGCCCGGGGTGAGCAGTTCTTC
TRBJ2-2,-,TRBV28,many,CASSLLSGNAGELFF,TGTGCCAGCAGTTTATTGTCAGGGAACGCCGGGGAGCTGTTTTTT
TRBJ2-1,-,TRBV3-1,-,CASSHGARVSSYNEQFF,TGTGCCAGCAGCCACGGCGCTAGGGTTAGCTCCTACAATGAGCAGTTCTTC
TRBJ2-3,-,TRBV7-2,once,CASSRRGGTFTDTQYF,TGTGCCAGCAGCCGTAGAGGGGGGACCTTCACAGATACGCAGTATTTT
TRBJ2-3,-,TRBV6-1,-,CASSRAGWVTDTQYF,TGTGCCAGCAGTAGAGCTGGGTGGGTCACAGATACGCAGTATTTT
TRBJ1-6,-,TRBV28,few,CASRPPLEADSPLHF,TGTGCCAGCAGACCCCCGCTAGAGGCGGATTCACCCCTCCACTTT
TRBJ1-1,-,TRBV20-1,many,CSASWQAEAFF,TGCAGTGCTAGTTGGCAGGCTGAAGCTTTCTTT
TRBJ2-1,TRBD2,TRBV4-1,-,CASSQGPGLDPNSEQFF,TGCGCCAGCAGCCAAGGTCCGGGACTAGATCCCAATAGTGAGCAGTTCTTC
TRBJ2-3,-,TRBV10-3,-,CAIGGPSTDTQYF,TGTGCCATCGGGGGCCCAAGCACAGATACGCAGTATTTT
TRBJ2-1,TRBD2,TRBV11-3,-,CASSLGLAGVLNEQFF,TGTGCCAGCAGCTTAGGGCTAGCGGGAGTACTGAATGAGCAGTTCTTC
TRBJ2-6,-,TRBV7-8,few,CASSLNREPSGANVLTF,TGTGCCAGCAGCTTAAACAGGGAACCCTCTGGGGCCAACGTCCTGACTTTC
TRBJ1-3,TRBD1,TRBV29-1,many,CSVEATGEAGNTIYF,TGCAGCGTTGAAGCAACAGGGGAGGCTGGAAACACCATATATTTT
TRBJ2-1,-,TRBV20-1,few,CSAMAREQFF,TGCAGTGCTATGGCGCGCGAGCAGTTCTTC
TRBJ2-1,-,TRBV7-9,few,CASSPAQGSYNEQFF,TGTGCCAGCAGCCCGGCCCAGGGCTCCTACAATGAGCAGTTCTTC